The 32 T cell receptor beta chains reported below all come from one sample, sequenced in a study of blood T cells in healthy people across ages. Through a sample-barcoded 5' primer and a J-beta primer mix, a second PCR was run for roughly 7 to 11 cycles. One entry per CDR3 protein results from TCRdb running MiXCR on the 5' RACE reads. Of 1.5 million to 2 million distinct CDR3 sequences in the sample, over 25% were seen once. The sequenced material came from blood. The receptor set was obtained from a young woman in good health.

Worth noting for this clonotype: One end of the junction varies from germline; a read error may be responsible. This chain joins TRBV7-9 and TRBJ2-1; 9 nucleotides agree with TRBD2. The CDR3 has 16 amino acids. Germline loops: CDR1 SEHNR, CDR2 FQNEAQ (reference sequence). CDR3 DNA sequence: TGTGCCAGCGGCTTAGCTGGCGGGAGGGCCGAGAATGAGCAGTTCTTC. Its translation: CASGLAGGRAENEQFF.

This clonotype was picked up many times. The chain employs TRBV6-5 and TRBJ2-7; TRBD1 is a possible D gene (5 bases). This CDR3 spans 15 amino acids. Germline V lookup: CDR1 MNHEY, CDR2 SVGAGI. The germline V and J ends were trimmed by 0 bases and 3 bases, with 12 bases remaining between them. The CDR3 coding sequence is TGTGCCAGCAGTTACTCAGGCCAGGGTATCTACGAGCAGTACTTC. Translated, it gives CASSYSGQGIYEQYF.

This sequence joins TRBV6-2 or TRBV6-3 and TRBJ2-2, with no clear D. Germline V CDR1 and CDR2: MNHEY, SVGEGT. V gave up 0 bases and J gave up 3 bases, with 8 bases separating them. This CDR3 comprises 15 residues. Here the CDR3 DNA reads TGTGCCAGCAGTTACTCTTGGCAGGACACCGGGGAGCTGTTTTTT. This codes for CASSYSWQDTGELFF.

Here the CDR3 reads CASGGTSGPREETQYF. CDR3 DNA: TGTGCCAGCGGCGGGACTAGCGGGCCACGAGAAGAGACCCAGTACTTC. The rearrangement links TRBV25-1 to TRBJ2-5; TRBD2 aligns across 12 bases. This CDR3 region has 16 residues. Per germline, CDR1 MGHDK and CDR2 SYGVNS. Trimming cost V 8 bases and J 3 bases; bases outside gene matches: 10.

This clonotype was recorded only once. A much larger clonotype is one base distant, so this may be a read error. The V and J genes are TRBV2 and TRBJ2-1; D ambiguous. The J call may be incorrect, as the DNA end agrees better with TRBJ2-7. This CDR3 comprises 11 residues. Looked up from germline, CDR1 is SNHLY and CDR2 is FYNNEI. CDR3 DNA sequence: TGTGCCATCGGCTCCTACAATGAGCAGTACTTC. This sequence encodes CAIGSYNEQYF.

A few counts support this clonotype. The rearrangement links TRBV29-1 to TRBJ1-1; D is possibly TRBD1 (6 bases). The germline V gene encodes CDR1 SQVTM and CDR2 ANQGSEA. The V and J ends lost 4 bases and 0 bases respectively, with 18 bases between them. CDR3 length: 16 residues. CDR3 residues: CSVGEDSGTLNTEAFF. CDR3 nucleotides: TGCAGCGTTGGAGAGGACAGCGGCACCTTGAACACTGAAGCTTTCTTT.

This clonotype turned up a few times. The J gene is TRBJ2-7, the V gene TRBV29-1; TRBD2 might be the D (5 bases). The V end lost 0 bases, the J end lost 2 bases, and 11 bases lay between the germline ends. The germline gives CDR1 SQVTM, CDR2 ANQGSEA. The CDR3 length is 14 residues. The DNA of the CDR3 is TGCAGCGTTGAAGATCGCGTCGGGGCCTACGAGCAGTACTTC. Translated, it gives CSVEDRVGAYEQYF.

This clonotype came up a few times. The V and J genes are TRBV28 and TRBJ2-3; no clear D. The V gene's germline CDR1 is MDHEN and CDR2 SYDVKM. The CDR3 contains 16 residues. V gave up 4 bases and J gave up 6 bases, with 20 bases separating them. CDR3 in DNA: TGTGCCAGCAGTTCTACCTTGGAGTCATCCTTTGATACGCAGTATTTT. It yields the protein CASSSTLESSFDTQYF.

This chain connects TRBV28 to TRBJ1-5, with 8 bases aligning to TRBD1. After removal of 6 bases from V and 1 base from J, the junction contained 5 bases not matched to a gene. From germline, CDR1 is MDHEN and CDR2 SYDVKM. CDR3 length: 15 residues. Written as DNA, the CDR3 is TGTGCCAGCAGCGCCCCAGGGGGCAGCAATCAGCCCCAGCATTTT. Translated, it gives CASSAPGGSNQPQHF.

The CDR3 loop reads CASRLGGGRLDTQYF. DNA for the CDR3: TGTGCCAGCAGATTGGGTGGCGGGAGATTAGATACGCAGTATTTT. The chain employs TRBV7-9 and TRBJ2-3; 7 bases map to TRBD2. The junction had 11 bases not matched to a gene; V was cut back by 6 bases and J by 5 bases. There are 15 residues in the CDR3. Germline-derived CDR1 and CDR2 are SEHNR and FQNEAQ (reference sequence). Filled out from reference TRBV7-9 and TRBJ2-3, the complete variable domain reads DTGVSQNPRHKITKRGQNVTFRCDPISEHNRLYWYRQTLGQGPEFLTYFQNEAQLEKSRLLSDRFSAERPKGSFSTLEIQRTEQGDSAMYLCASRLGGGRLDTQYFGPGTRLTVL.

The rearrangement joins TRBV20-1 to TRBJ1-1; D is ambiguous. CDR3 size: 14 residues. Trimming took 0 bases from V and 0 from J, leaving 8 bases between them. The germline V gene has CDR1 DFQATT and CDR2 SNEGSKA (reference sequence). In DNA, the CDR3 is TGCAGTGCTAGAGATTATAACATGAACACTGAAGCTTTCTTT. Translation gives CSARDYNMNTEAFF.

J is TRBJ1-1 and V is TRBV29-1; D gene uncertain. This CDR3 has 12 residues. V lost 7 bases and J lost 2, with 11 bases in between. Per germline, CDR1 SQVTM and CDR2 ANQGSEA. The CDR3 is CSGSDVNTEAFF. In DNA form, the CDR3 reads TGCAGCGGTTCGGACGTTAACACTGAAGCTTTCTTT.

The chain combines TRBV20-1 with TRBJ2-6; D unclear. V dropped 2 bases and J dropped 0 bases, with 5 bases sitting between them. Germline CDR1 reads DFQATT; CDR2 reads SNEGSKA (reference sequence). The CDR3 runs to 14 residues. Here the CDR3 DNA reads TGCAGTGCTAGACCCTTCTCTGGGGCCAACGTCCTGACTTTC. This codes for CSARPFSGANVLTF.

The chain recombines TRBV5-1 with TRBJ2-5, with TRBD2 identical over 14 bases. With 3 bases clipped from V and 5 bases from J, the junction kept 9 bases outside the gene matches. CDR3 size: 17 residues. Germline V gives CDR1 SGHRS, CDR2 YFSETQ. CDR3 in amino acids: CASSSGTSGGGSETQYF. CDR3 DNA sequence: TGCGCCAGCAGCTCCGGGACTAGCGGGGGAGGGTCGGAGACCCAGTACTTC.

This clonotype was seen a single time. The chain couples TRBV6-6 to TRBJ1-1; 10 bases align to TRBD1. The CDR3 is 16 amino acids. Trimming cost V 6 bases and J 4 bases; bases outside gene matches: 11. Germline values: CDR1 MNHNY, CDR2 SVGAGI (reference sequence). DNA of the CDR3: TGTGCCAGCAGCCTCCGGACAGGGGGACCGAGCACTGAAGCTTTCTTT. It is translated as CASSLRTGGPSTEAFF.

This chain joins TRBV18 and TRBJ1-4, with 8 bases identical to TRBD1. Germline V gene sequence: CDR1 KGHSH, CDR2 LQKENI. V lost 8 bases to trimming and J lost 7 bases; unmatched junction nucleotides: 6. The CDR3 sequence is 13 residues long. The CDR3 is CASGQGRGEKLFF. For the CDR3, the DNA is TGTGCCAGCGGACAGGGTCGGGGTGAAAAACTGTTTTTT.

In this sample, this clonotype turned up a few times. This chain links TRBV28 with TRBJ1-1; 7 nucleotides agree with TRBD1. The CDR3 sequence is 16 residues long. The J segment lost 5 bases and the V segment lost 2 bases, leaving 11 bases of the junction unmatched. Per germline, CDR1 MDHEN and CDR2 SYDVKM. In nucleotides, the CDR3 is TGTGCCAGCAGTTTACGCAACAGGGGTTGGGGGACTGAAGCTTTCTTT. Translating gives CASSLRNRGWGTEAFF.

The chain carries TRBV20-1 and TRBJ2-1; D tentatively reads TRBD1 or TRBD2 (5 bases each). The CDR3 runs 15 residues. V gave up 0 bases and J gave up 10 bases, with 19 bases separating them. CDR1 DFQATT and CDR2 SNEGSKA come from the germline V gene (reference sequence). The CDR3 sequence: CSARDFEGFGKEQFF. For the CDR3, the DNA is TGCAGTGCTAGAGATTTTGAGGGGTTCGGGAAGGAGCAGTTCTTC.

The table lists this clonotype with a few counts. CDR3 sequence reads: CASSLDRTGDKTNYGYTF. CDR3 in DNA: TGTGCCAGCAGCTTAGATCGGACAGGGGACAAGACTAACTATGGCTACACCTTC. V is TRBV11-3 and J is TRBJ1-2; 9 bases align to TRBD1. Per the germline V gene, CDR1 is SGHNT and CDR2 is YENEEA. The junction had 8 bases not matched to a gene; V was cut back by 0 bases and J by 0 bases. The CDR3 is 18 residues long.

The chain recombines TRBV19 with TRBJ2-1; TRBD2 agrees at 9 bases. V gave up 1 base and J gave up 9 bases; unmatched junction bases: 4. The CDR3 runs 14 residues. Germline V gene sequence: CDR1 LNHDA, CDR2 SQIVND (reference sequence). Here the CDR3 DNA reads TGTGCCAGTAGTATAGTGGGTAGCGGGAGTGAGCAGTTCTTC. This sequence encodes CASSIVGSGSEQFF.

The chain uses TRBV9 and TRBJ1-2, with 10 bases fitting TRBD1. The CDR3 has 13 residues. J lost 8 bases, V lost 2 bases, and 3 bases had no gene match. Germline-derived CDR1 and CDR2 are SGDLS and YYNGEE. CDR3 sequence (DNA): TGTGCCAGCAGCGTTGGGACAGGGGAAGGCTACACCTTC. This gives the protein CASSVGTGEGYTF.

This clonotype appeared a few times. This chain joins TRBV12-3 or TRBV12-4 and TRBJ2-2, with 8 bases that match TRBD2. Trimming took 6 bases from V and 7 from J; bases not matched to a gene: 4. The CDR3 has 13 residues. In nucleotides, the CDR3 is TGTGCCAGCAGACGGGGGGGCGGCGGGGAGCTGTTTTTT. Translating gives CASRRGGGGELFF.

The chain is built from TRBV11-2 and TRBJ2-1; D is perhaps TRBD1 (5 bases). CDR1 and CDR2 from the germline V gene are SGHAT and FQNNGV. The CDR3 loop spans 14 amino acids. V was cut by 5 bases and J by 10 bases, with 18 bases left in between. The CDR3 protein is CASSTGQWGYEQFF. DNA for the CDR3: TGTGCCAGCAGCACGGGCCAGTGGGGCTACGAGCAGTTCTTC.

The chain recombines TRBV5-1 with TRBJ2-1; 9 nucleotides match TRBD2. Unmatched junction bases numbered 13, after V lost 3 bases and J lost 9 bases. From germline, CDR1 is SGHRS and CDR2 YFSETQ. The CDR3 extends over 16 amino acids. The CDR3, as DNA: TGCGCCAGCAGCTGGAGCGGCGGGGGGGCCAATTCTGAGCAGTTCTTC. Encoded protein: CASSWSGGGANSEQFF.

This clonotype was counted only a few times. The chain is built from TRBV20-1 and TRBJ1-2, with a weak D call TRBD1 (5 bases). Germline assignment: CDR1 DFQATT and CDR2 SNEGSKA (reference sequence). The V end lost 4 bases, the J end lost 4 bases, and 16 bases lay between the germline ends. This CDR3 is built from 14 residues. The CDR3 DNA sequence: TGCAGTGCTACTGCAGGGATGGGGCTCTATGGCTACACCTTC. Encoded protein: CSATAGMGLYGYTF.

This clonotype has just a few counts. CDR3 sequence (DNA): TGTGCCAGCAGTGAGGTTCGGGACCGTGTCGACGAGCAGTACTTC. This translates into CASSEVRDRVDEQYF. The rearrangement links TRBV2 to TRBJ2-7; tentatively, D is TRBD1 or TRBD2 (5 bases each). Between the trimmed V and J ends, which lost 3 bases and 5 bases, there was a span of 17 bases. This CDR3 has 15 residues. CDR1 and CDR2 (germline): SNHLY, FYNNEI.

The genes are TRBV7-8 and TRBJ2-1, with D tentatively TRBD2 (6 bases). V dropped 1 base and J dropped 10 bases, with 14 bases sitting between them. Germline CDR1 SGHVS, CDR2 FQNEAQ. CDR3 length equals 14 residues. In DNA, the CDR3 is TGTGCCAGCAGCTTAGGACTAGGGCAGAACGAGCAGTTCTTC. Protein product: CASSLGLGQNEQFF.

The V call is TRBV12-3 or TRBV12-4, the J call TRBJ2-5; the D gene is possibly TRBD2 (5 bases). CDR3 size: 15 residues. V was shortened by 7 bases and J by 2 bases, with 17 bases between the two germline ends. The CDR3 nucleotides read TGTGCCAGCAACCCTGGGGTAGCGAGACAAGAGACCCAGTACTTC. This sequence encodes CASNPGVARQETQYF.

The rearrangement uses TRBV5-1 and TRBJ2-7, with unresolved D. The CDR3 is made up of 13 amino acids. The ends were cut back, 9 bases at V and 6 bases at J, with 19 bases in the middle. Germline values: CDR1 SGHRS, CDR2 YFSETQ. The CDR3 coding sequence is TGCGCCACCAGACGGGCAAATACGGGCGAGCAGTACTTC. This codes for CATRRANTGEQYF. The variable domain in full, with the rest retrieved from reference TRBV5-1 and TRBJ2-7, is KAGVTQTPRYLIKTRGQQVTLSCSPISGHRSVSWYQQTPGQGLQFLFEYFSETQRNKGNFPGRFSGRQFSNSRSEMNVSTLELGDSALYLCATRRANTGEQYFGPGTRLTVT.

The V call is TRBV9, the J call TRBJ2-3; TRBD2 agrees at 8 bases. The trim removed 0 bases at V and 2 bases at J, leaving 5 bases unmatched. In germline, CDR1 is SGDLS, CDR2 YYNGEE. CDR3 length equals 16 residues. CDR3 in DNA: TGTGCCAGCAGCGTAGCCACTAGCGGTACCACAGATACGCAGTATTTT. Translating it yields CASSVATSGTTDTQYF.

This clonotype has just one count. The chain joins TRBV2 to TRBJ2-3, with 13 bases fitting TRBD2. Germline V gives CDR1 SNHLY, CDR2 FYNNEI. With V trimmed by 5 bases and J by 6 bases, 5 bases remained unmatched. This CDR3 is 15 amino acids long. CDR3 protein: CASSPTSGRIDTQYF. DNA for the CDR3: TGTGCCAGCAGTCCGACTAGCGGGAGGATTGATACGCAGTATTTT. Full variable domain (missing parts from reference TRBV2 and TRBJ2-3): EPEVTQTPSHQVTQMGQEVILRCVPISNHLYFYWYRQILGQKVEFLVSFYNNEISEKSEIFDDQFSVERPDGSNFTLKIRSTKLEDSAMYFCASSPTSGRIDTQYFGPGTRLTVL.

The V and J genes are TRBV5-4 and TRBJ2-5, with D possibly being TRBD2 (5 bases). Germline CDR1 reads SGHNT; CDR2 reads YYREEE (reference sequence). The germline V and J ends were trimmed by 3 bases and 5 bases, with 17 bases remaining between them. The CDR3 runs 15 residues. This CDR3 reads CASSSKLGRWETQYF. The CDR3 coding sequence is TGTGCCAGCAGCTCGAAACTAGGGCGGTGGGAGACCCAGTACTTC.